The text below deals with one T cell receptor (beta chain). Measured with immunoSEQ multiplex PCR; TCRdb has only the in-frame clones, and not every one. This table holds some 80,000 clones, around 90% found once. These data originate in a study of technical replicates of blood from several donors. The germline V and J ends were trimmed by 3 bases and 0 bases, with 12 bases remaining between them. The CDR3 runs to 15 residues. The germline gives CDR1 SGHRS, CDR2 YFSETQ. The clonotype was recovered from a human donor in good health. J is TRBJ1-1 and V is TRBV5-1; D possibly corresponds to TRBD1 (5 bases). Sample: T cells isolated from PBMCs. The CDR3 protein is CASSYDQGMNTEAFF. As DNA, the CDR3 is TGCGCCAGCAGCTACGACCAGGGAATGAACACTGAAGCTTTCTTT.